The entry below describes one T cell receptor (beta chain). Its antigen remains unidentified. V lost 9 bases and J 0 bases, leaving 15 bases between the germline ends. The CDR3 spans 15 residues. Germline V gives CDR1 LNHDA, CDR2 SQIVND (reference sequence). The source of the sample is a study of regulatory T cells in long-lasting Graves disease. Study results and caveats: A reduction in accuracy may have resulted from the small sample size. TRBV28, TRBJ1-2 and TRBJ2-5 emerged as the favored segments in persistent disease.

The time point: persistent/refractory GD, antithyroid drugs over 5 years with positive TRAb. Scientists built the TCR library using RNA that was extracted from PBMCs. Relying on iRepertoire HTBI primers and Arm-PCR of CDR3 regions, the team built TCR beta libraries. TCRdb ran MiXCR on the multiplex PCR reads and lists one entry per CDR3 protein. The profile shows roughly 300,000 distinct CDR3 sequences, roughly 21% of them singletons. This sequence joins TRBV19 and TRBJ1-3; unclear D gene. The sequences come from peripheral blood mononuclear cells (PBMCs), collected when the disease was refractory, from a patient treated with antithyroid drugs. This clonotype originated in a female donor with Graves disease. The CDR3 coding sequence is TGTGCCAGCGCAAAATATCACCGCTCTGGAAACACCATATATTTT. It specifies CASAKYHRSGNTIYF.